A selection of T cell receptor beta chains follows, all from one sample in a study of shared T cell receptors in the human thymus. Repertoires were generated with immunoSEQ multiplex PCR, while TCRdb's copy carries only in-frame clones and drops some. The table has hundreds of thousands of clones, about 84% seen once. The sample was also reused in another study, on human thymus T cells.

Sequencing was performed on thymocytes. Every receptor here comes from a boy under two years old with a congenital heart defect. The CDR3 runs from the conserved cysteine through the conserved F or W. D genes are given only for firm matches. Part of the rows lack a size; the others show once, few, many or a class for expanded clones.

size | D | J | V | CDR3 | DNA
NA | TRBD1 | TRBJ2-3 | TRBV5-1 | CASSRTDRGGTDTQYF | TGCGCCAGCAGCCGGACCGACAGGGGGGGCACAGATACGCAGTATTTT
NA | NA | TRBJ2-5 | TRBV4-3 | CASSQGFGRGILETQYF | TGCGCCAGCAGCCAGGGATTCGGGAGAGGGATTTTAGAGACCCAGTACTTC
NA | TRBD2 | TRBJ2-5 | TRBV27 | CASSLRLAGEPETQYF | TGTGCCAGCAGTTTACGGCTAGCGGGGGAACCAGAGACCCAGTACTTC
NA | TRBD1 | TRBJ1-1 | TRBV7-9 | CASSLGTGGGIAFF | TGTGCCAGCAGCTTGGGAACAGGGGGCGGGATAGCTTTCTTT
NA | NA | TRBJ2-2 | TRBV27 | CASRTQVENTGELFF | TGTGCCAGCCGAACTCAGGTAGAGAACACCGGGGAGCTGTTTTTT
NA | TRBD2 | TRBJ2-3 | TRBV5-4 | CATKRGREGDTQYF | TGTGCCACCAAACGGGGACGGGAGGGGGATACGCAGTATTTT
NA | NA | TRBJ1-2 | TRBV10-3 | CAISESNRDPYGYTF | TGTGCCATCAGTGAGTCGAACAGGGACCCCTATGGCTACACCTTC
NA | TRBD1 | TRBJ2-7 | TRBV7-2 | CASSLLGQGVEQYF | TGTGCCAGCAGCTTACTGGGACAGGGAGTCGAGCAGTACTTC
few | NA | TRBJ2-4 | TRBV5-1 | CASSLDEASQNIQYF | TGCGCCAGCAGCCTTGATGAGGCCAGCCAAAACATTCAGTACTTC
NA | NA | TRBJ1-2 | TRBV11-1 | CASSLRGTNYGYTF | TGTGCCAGCAGCTTACGGGGAACTAACTATGGCTACACCTTC
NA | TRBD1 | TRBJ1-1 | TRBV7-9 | CASSSDRTLNTEAFF | TGTGCCAGCAGCTCGGACAGGACACTGAACACTGAAGCTTTCTTT
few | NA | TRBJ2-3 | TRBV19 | CASSRGGGADTQYF | TGTGCCAGTAGTAGGGGGGGCGGTGCAGATACGCAGTATTTT
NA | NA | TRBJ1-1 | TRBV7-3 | CASSMGGNTEAFF | TGTGCCAGCAGCATGGGGGGAAACACTGAAGCTTTCTTT
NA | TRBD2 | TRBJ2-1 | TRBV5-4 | CASSPGLNNEQFF | TGTGCCAGCAGCCCGGGACTAAACAATGAGCAGTTCTTC
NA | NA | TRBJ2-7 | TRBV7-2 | CASSSLRSPSYEQYF | TGTGCCAGCAGCTCGCTCAGATCCCCCTCCTACGAGCAGTACTTC
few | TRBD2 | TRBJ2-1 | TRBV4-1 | CASSQIGTSGRASPYNEQFF | TGCGCCAGCAGCCAAATCGGGACTAGCGGGAGGGCGTCCCCCTACAATGAGCAGTTCTTC
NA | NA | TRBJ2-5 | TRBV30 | CAWSSRGHKLETQYF | TGTGCCTGGAGTTCCAGGGGACACAAGTTGGAGACCCAGTACTTC
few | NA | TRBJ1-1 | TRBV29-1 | CSVAESEAFF | TGCAGCGTTGCTGAGTCTGAAGCTTTCTTT
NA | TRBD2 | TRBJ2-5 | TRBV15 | CATSGAGAGEAETQYF | TGTGCCACCAGTGGGGCTGGAGCGGGAGAAGCGGAGACCCAGTACTTC
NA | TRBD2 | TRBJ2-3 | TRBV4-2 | CASSQDEAGATDTQYF | TGTGCCAGCAGCCAAGACGAGGCGGGAGCCACAGATACGCAGTATTTT
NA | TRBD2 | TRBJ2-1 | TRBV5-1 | CASSLAVAGGRNEQFF | TGCGCCAGCAGCTTGGCGGTAGCGGGGGGGAGAAATGAGCAGTTCTTC
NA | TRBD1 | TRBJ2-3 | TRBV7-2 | CASSLRDRMEDTQYF | TGTGCCAGCAGCTTAAGGGACAGGATGGAAGATACGCAGTATTTT
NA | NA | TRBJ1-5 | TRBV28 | CASSKTRGKDQPQHF | TGTGCCAGCAGTAAGACGCGAGGGAAGGATCAGCCCCAGCATTTT
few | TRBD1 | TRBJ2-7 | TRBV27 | CASRTPLGTGAYEQYF | TGTGCCAGCAGGACACCACTCGGGACAGGGGCCTACGAGCAGTACTTC
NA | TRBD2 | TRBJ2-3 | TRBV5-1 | CASSALAGGDTQYF | TGCGCCAGCAGCGCCCTAGCGGGTGGGGATACGCAGTATTTT
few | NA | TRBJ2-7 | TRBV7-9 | CASSARGYYEQYF | TGTGCCAGCAGCGCGAGAGGCTACTACGAGCAGTACTTC
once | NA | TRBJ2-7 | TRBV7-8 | CASSLHRVYEQYF | TGTGCCAGCAGCTTACACAGGGTCTACGAGCAGTACTTC
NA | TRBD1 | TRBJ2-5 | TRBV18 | CASSPPGQAQETQYF | TGTGCCAGCTCACCCCCGGGACAGGCCCAAGAGACCCAGTACTTC
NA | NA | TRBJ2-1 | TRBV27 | CASSLGLNSYNEQFF | TGTGCCAGCAGTTTAGGGCTTAACTCCTACAATGAGCAGTTCTTC
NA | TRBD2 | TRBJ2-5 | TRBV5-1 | CASRLLGTSGETQYF | TGCGCCAGCAGGCTTTTGGGGACTAGCGGGGAGACCCAGTACTTC
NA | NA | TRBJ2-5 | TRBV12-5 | CASGLESPRGQETQYF | TGTGCTAGTGGTTTGGAGTCACCCCGAGGCCAAGAGACCCAGTACTTC
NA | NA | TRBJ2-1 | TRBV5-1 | CAVRGSYNEQFF | TGCGCCGTGCGCGGCTCCTACAATGAGCAGTTCTTC
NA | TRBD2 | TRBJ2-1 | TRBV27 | CASSLSQWSSGSYNEQFF | TGTGCCAGCAGTTTATCTCAATGGTCTAGCGGGAGCTACAATGAGCAGTTCTTC
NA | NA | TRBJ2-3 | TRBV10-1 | CASTKDYSLGTDTQYF | TGCGCCAGCACCAAGGACTACTCCCTGGGGACAGATACGCAGTATTTT
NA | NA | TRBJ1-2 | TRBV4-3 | CASSQDRRGGGYTF | TGCGCCAGCAGCCAAGATCGGAGGGGAGGGGGCTACACCTTC
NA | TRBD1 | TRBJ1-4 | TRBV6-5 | CASRIRDREHEKLFF | TGTGCCAGCAGGATCCGGGACAGGGAACATGAAAAACTGTTTTTT
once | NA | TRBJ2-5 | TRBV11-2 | CASRPPEFRETQYF | TGTGCCAGCCGACCCCCGGAGTTCAGAGAGACCCAGTACTTC
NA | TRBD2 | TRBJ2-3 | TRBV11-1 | CASSLGGGGDTQYF | TGTGCCAGCAGCTTGGGCGGGGGGGGAGATACGCAGTATTTT
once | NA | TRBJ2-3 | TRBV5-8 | CASSFQGWRGTDTQYF | TGTGCCAGCAGCTTCCAGGGTTGGAGGGGCACAGATACGCAGTATTTT
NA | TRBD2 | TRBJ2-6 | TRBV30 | CACQRTGGGTGANVLTF | TGTGCCTGTCAACGCACCGGGGGGGGGACTGGGGCCAACGTCCTGACTTTC
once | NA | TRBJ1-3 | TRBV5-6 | CASSLEGAQGNTIYF | TGTGCCAGCAGCTTGGAAGGGGCGCAGGGAAACACCATATATTTT
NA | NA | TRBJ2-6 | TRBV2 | CASSGGGFGANVLTF | TGTGCCAGCAGTGGAGGAGGTTTTGGGGCCAACGTCCTGACTTTC